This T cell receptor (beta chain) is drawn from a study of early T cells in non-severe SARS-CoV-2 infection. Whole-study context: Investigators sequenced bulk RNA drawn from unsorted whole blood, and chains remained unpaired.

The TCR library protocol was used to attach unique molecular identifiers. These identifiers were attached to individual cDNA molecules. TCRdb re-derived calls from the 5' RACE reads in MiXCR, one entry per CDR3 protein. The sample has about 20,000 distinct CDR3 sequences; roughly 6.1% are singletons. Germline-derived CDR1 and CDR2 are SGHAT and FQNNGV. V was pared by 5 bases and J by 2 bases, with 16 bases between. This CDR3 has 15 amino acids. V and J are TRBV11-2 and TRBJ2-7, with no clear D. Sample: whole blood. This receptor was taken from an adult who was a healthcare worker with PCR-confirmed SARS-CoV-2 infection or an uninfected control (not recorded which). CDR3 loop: CASSKYGELPYEQYF. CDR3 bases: TGTGCCAGCAGCAAATACGGCGAGCTCCCCTACGAGCAGTACTTC.